A single sample gave rise to the 32 T cell receptor beta chains below, sequenced in a study of CD8 T cells in Susac syndrome (dated by TCRdb to the late 2010s). Libraries were prepared through the immunoSEQ multiplex PCR assay. RNA was extracted using the RNeasy kit, and about 0.45 to 1 microgram was reverse transcribed with random hexamers. The public reads were quality trimmed at Q25 with fastp and then assembled into clones with MiXCR by TCRdb, keeping productive beta chains. Every distinct CDR3 protein forms one entry, paired with its most common genes and DNA. The sample includes 90,000 to 150,000 distinct CDR3 sequences, with roughly 90% observed a single time. The top ten hold about 0.11% of the sample. The sample consisted of CD8+ T cells from PBMCs. The receptors stem from a human donor in good health.

V is TRBV7-9 and J is TRBJ1-1; maybe TRBD1 (6 bases). The germline V gene encodes CDR1 SEHNR and CDR2 FQNEAQ (reference sequence). There are 17 residues in the CDR3. The V gene lost 1 base and the J gene lost 4 bases, with 19 bases spanning the gap. The CDR3 bases are TGTGCCAGCAGCTTAGACGGGATCGGGGGGCTTGCCACTGAAGCTTTCTTT. Amino acid sequence: CASSLDGIGGLATEAFF.

The CDR3 here is CASSPNPARTEAFF. The CDR3 coding sequence is TGTGCCAGCAGCCCAAACCCGGCGAGGACTGAAGCTTTCTTT. The chain has TRBV5-4 and TRBJ1-1; no definite D call. Germline CDR1 and CDR2: SGHNT and YYREEE (reference sequence). V was shortened by 4 bases and J by 5 bases, with 15 bases between the two germline ends. CDR3 length: 14 residues.

Only one count was recorded for this clonotype. The CDR3 bases are TGTGCCAGCAGCCAACTAGCGGGAGGATTCCAAGAGACCCAGTACTTC. Translation: CASSQLAGGFQETQYF. The chain combines TRBV7-7 with TRBJ2-5; 12 bases fit TRBD2. The CDR3 consists of 16 residues. The germline V gene has CDR1 SSHAT and CDR2 FNYEAQ (reference sequence). J was trimmed by 1 base and V by 5 bases; bases with no gene match: 5.

The gene calls are TRBV19 and TRBJ1-2, with 7 bases fitting TRBD1. The length of the CDR3 is 16 residues. CDR1 LNHDA and CDR2 SQIVND come from the germline V gene (reference sequence). V lost 2 bases to trimming and J lost 4 bases; unmatched junction nucleotides: 10. The CDR3 loop reads CASSISGTANFYGYTF. The CDR3 DNA follows: TGTGCCAGTAGTATATCCGGGACAGCGAACTTCTATGGCTACACCTTC.

V gene TRBV7-3 combines with J gene TRBJ2-7; tentative D call: TRBD2 (6 bases). Trimming left V 4 bases short and J 6 bases short, with 13 bases between. Germline values: CDR1 SGHTA, CDR2 FQGTGA. The CDR3 totals 13 residues. The CDR3 DNA sequence: TGTGCCAGCAGCTCCCAGGGAGGAAGCGAGCAGTACTTC. Translating it yields CASSSQGGSEQYF.

The chain is built from TRBV3-1 and TRBJ2-1, with a tentative D call TRBD2 (5 bases). V was cut by 3 bases and J by 6 bases, with 21 bases left in between. CDR1 is LGHDT, CDR2 YNNKEL, per germline (reference sequence). There are 17 residues in the CDR3. The CDR3 region has the DNA TGTGCCAGCAGCCACGAGGCCCTCTATAGCCGGGGCAATGAGCAGTTCTTC. This encodes CASSHEALYSRGNEQFF.

This clonotype has more than one count but fewer than ten. The chain is built from TRBV6-2 or TRBV6-3 and TRBJ2-7; D may be TRBD2 (5 bases). Germline V gives CDR1 MNHEY, CDR2 SVGEGT. This CDR3 is built from 13 residues. Trimming left V 4 bases short and J 5 bases short, with 12 bases between. This CDR3 is CASSLLESNEQYF. The CDR3 DNA reads TGTGCCAGCAGTTTACTAGAGTCGAACGAGCAGTACTTC.

In its sample, this clonotype was seen once. The V gene is TRBV12-5, the J gene TRBJ2-1; no clear D. The germline V gene has CDR1 LGHNT and CDR2 FRNRAP. V was clipped by 9 bases and J by 6 bases, with 12 bases between them. The CDR3 extends over 12 amino acids. The CDR3, as DNA: TGTGCTAGCCGGGCGGACGGCAATGAGCAGTTCTTC. Amino acid sequence: CASRADGNEQFF.

The CDR3 nucleotides are TGTGCCAGCAGTTACTCAGGACTTGGCACAGATACGCAGTATTTT. The encoded protein is CASSYSGLGTDTQYF. This rearrangement joins TRBV6-6 to TRBJ2-3, with D perhaps TRBD2 (5 bases). V lost 0 bases to trimming and J lost 1 base, with 8 bases between them. The germline CDR1 and CDR2 sequences are MNHNY and SVGAGI (reference sequence). The CDR3 loop spans 15 amino acids.

This clonotype was seen just once. The chain recombines TRBV7-9 with TRBJ1-1, with D tentatively TRBD1 (5 bases). V was cut by 5 bases and J by 8 bases, with 12 bases left in between. The CDR3 spans 12 residues. Germline assignment: CDR1 SEHNR and CDR2 FQNEAQ (reference sequence). The CDR3 reads CASSPGAGEAFF. Here the CDR3 DNA reads TGTGCCAGCAGCCCTGGGGCGGGGGAAGCTTTCTTT.

The rearrangement uses TRBV25-1 and TRBJ1-1; 9 bases match TRBD1. The CDR3 is 15 residues long. CDR1 and CDR2 (germline): MGHDK, SYGVNS. V lost 3 bases, J lost 5 bases, and 7 bases stayed unmatched. The DNA of the CDR3 is TGTGCCAGCAGTGATCCGACAGGGGGAGAAACTGAAGCTTTCTTT. Encoded protein: CASSDPTGGETEAFF.

DNA for the CDR3: TGTGCCTGGAGTGTACGTCTCGGGAATAGCAATCAGCCCCAGCATTTT. It codes for CAWSVRLGNSNQPQHF. The chain links TRBV30 to TRBJ1-5; D remains unclear. Germline-derived CDR1 and CDR2 are GTSNPN and SVGIG (reference sequence). The V gene lost 0 bases and the J gene lost 0 bases, with 12 bases spanning the gap. The CDR3 runs to 16 residues.

V is TRBV29-1 and J is TRBJ1-1; D is perhaps TRBD1 (5 bases). CDR3 size: 11 residues. Between the trimmed V and J ends, which lost 7 bases and 1 base, there was a span of 7 bases. Germline assignment: CDR1 SQVTM and CDR2 ANQGSEA. In DNA form, the CDR3 reads TGCAGCGGGGGGAGGAACACTGAAGCTTTCTTT. This sequence encodes CSGGRNTEAFF.

The chain combines TRBV6-5 with TRBJ1-3; D uncertain. CDR3 length: 16 amino acids. The germline gives CDR1 MNHEY, CDR2 SVGAGI. Trimming stripped 0 bases from V and 0 bases from J, with 9 bases between. This chain's CDR3 is CASSYSRPSSGNTIYF. The CDR3 nucleotides are TGTGCCAGCAGTTACTCGAGACCGAGCTCTGGAAACACCATATATTTT.

The gene calls are TRBV2 and TRBJ2-3; TRBD1 matches at 8 bases. V gave up 6 bases and J gave up 6 bases; unmatched junction bases: 8. There are 14 residues in the CDR3. Germline CDR1 and CDR2: SNHLY and FYNNEI. The CDR3 DNA is TGTGCCAGCAGCAGACAGGGGAGGATGGATACGCAGTATTTT. It translates to CASSRQGRMDTQYF.

This chain connects TRBV9 to TRBJ2-1; D is perhaps TRBD1 or TRBD2 (5 bases each). Germline CDR1 reads SGDLS; CDR2 reads YYNGEE. This CDR3 spans 12 amino acids. Trimming removed 4 bases at V and 10 bases at J, with 12 bases between. The CDR3 coding sequence is TGTGCCAGCAGCCAGTCCTGGGACGAGCAGTTCTTC. Translated: CASSQSWDEQFF.

This clonotype was detected a few times. The chain couples TRBV19 to TRBJ1-5, with TRBD1 as a possible D gene (5 bases). This CDR3 is 15 amino acids long. Trimming took off 3 bases at V and 3 bases at J, with 12 bases between the two ends. Germline-derived CDR1 and CDR2 are LNHDA and SQIVND (reference sequence). CDR3 DNA sequence: TGTGCCAGTAGTATTTCGGCAGGGTTCAATCAGCCCCAGCATTTT. Residues: CASSISAGFNQPQHF.

As to this clonotype: One junction end does not reproduce the germline sequence, and a read error may be involved. This rearrangement joins TRBV5-5 to TRBJ2-7, with TRBD1 identical over 8 bases. Germline lookup yields CDR1 SGHKS and CDR2 YYEKEE (reference sequence). The CDR3 extends over 14 amino acids. The CDR3 nucleotides are TGTGCCAGCAGTTTGGACAGGGCTAACGACGAGCAGTACTTC. Protein: CASSLDRANDEQYF.

V gene TRBV7-2 combines with J gene TRBJ1-2; TRBD1 matches 7 bases. This CDR3 is 15 amino acids long. J gave up 8 bases and V 1 base, and 10 bases lay outside the gene matches. Germline V gene lookup returns CDR1 SGHTA and CDR2 FQGNSA. The CDR3 sequence is CASSLDNRGPVGYTF. The CDR3 DNA is TGTGCCAGCAGCTTAGATAACAGGGGACCTGTCGGCTACACCTTC.

The rearrangement links TRBV5-8 to TRBJ2-1; maybe TRBD2 (6 bases). CDR3 size: 15 residues. Between the trimmed V and J ends, which lost 4 bases and 4 bases, there was a span of 15 bases. Germline values: CDR1 SGHTS, CDR2 YDEGEE. CDR3: CASSEPGRSYNEQFF. The CDR3 DNA reads TGTGCCAGCAGCGAACCAGGGAGGTCGTACAATGAGCAGTTCTTC.

The genes are TRBV5-6 and TRBJ2-7, with TRBD2 matching over 10 bases. CDR1 is SGHDT and CDR2 is YYEEEE in the germline V gene. The J segment lost 5 bases and the V segment lost 0 bases, leaving 8 bases of the junction unmatched. CDR3 size: 16 residues. The CDR3 DNA is TGTGCCAGCAGCTTGGCCCTGACTAGCGGGTACCACGAGCAGTACTTC. Amino acid sequence: CASSLALTSGYHEQYF.

The V and J genes are TRBV7-9 and TRBJ2-1; D uncertain. The CDR3 has 13 residues. The germline V gene has CDR1 SEHNR and CDR2 FQNEAQ (reference sequence). Deletions cut 4 bases from V and 5 bases from J, with 9 bases between. Here the CDR3 DNA reads TGTGCCAGCAGCTCCGACCTTCACAATGAGCAGTTCTTC. Residues: CASSSDLHNEQFF.

The chain links TRBV5-1 to TRBJ2-1; TRBD1 agrees at 9 bases. Looked up from germline, CDR1 is SGHRS and CDR2 is YFSETQ. After removal of 4 bases from V and 2 bases from J, the junction contained 4 bases not matched to a gene. The CDR3 is made up of 15 amino acids. As DNA, the CDR3 is TGCGCCAGCAGCCGGACAGGGGAACCCTACAATGAGCAGTTCTTC. This translates into CASSRTGEPYNEQFF.

The rearrangement uses TRBV6-2 or TRBV6-3 and TRBJ1-5; 11 nucleotides match TRBD1. The V segment lost 2 bases and the J segment 6 bases; nucleotides outside the gene matches: 3. CDR3 length equals 15 residues. Germline CDR1 MNHEY, CDR2 SVGEGT. The DNA for the CDR3 is TGTGCCAGCAGTTACATCGGACAGGGGGCTCAGCCCCAGCATTTT. It encodes CASSYIGQGAQPQHF.

With respect to this clonotype: A read error may account for a junction end that differs from germline. V usage is TRBV27 and J usage is TRBJ2-2, with 8 bases identical to TRBD2. CDR3 length: 14 residues. Germline V lookup: CDR1 MNHEY, CDR2 SMNVEV (reference sequence). CDR3 bases: TGCGCCAGCAGCCCCTTCGGGGGGGCCGGGGAGCTGTTTTTT. It is translated as CASSPFGGAGELFF.

V gene TRBV6-5 combines with J gene TRBJ2-7, with 11 positions matching TRBD1. The ends lost 4 bases at V and 4 bases at J; junction bases unmatched: 6. The CDR3 runs 15 residues. The germline V gene has CDR1 MNHEY and CDR2 SVGAGI. CDR3 nucleotides: TGTGCCAGCAGTTTAGCCGGGACAGGGGGGTACGAGCAGTACTTC. Its protein product is CASSLAGTGGYEQYF.

CDR3 residues: CASSESGTGTYEQYF. The CDR3 region has the DNA TGCGCCAGCAGTGAGTCGGGGACAGGGACCTACGAGCAGTACTTC. V gene TRBV10-2 combines with J gene TRBJ2-7; 9 positions match TRBD1. The germline V gene has CDR1 WSHSY and CDR2 SAAADI. V dropped 0 bases and J dropped 2; count of bases not matched to a gene: 2. CDR3 length: 15 residues.

J is TRBJ1-1 and V is TRBV29-1, with 7 bases that match TRBD1. The germline V gene has CDR1 SQVTM and CDR2 ANQGSEA. CDR3 length: 12 amino acids. J gave up 5 bases and V 6 bases, and 6 bases lay outside the gene matches. The CDR3 here is CSVEKTGTEAFF. CDR3 nucleotide sequence: TGCAGCGTCGAGAAGACAGGGACTGAAGCTTTCTTT. The entire variable domain, with the rest obtained from reference TRBV29-1 and TRBJ1-1, is as follows: SAVISQKPSRDICQRGTSLTIQCQVDSQVTMMFWYRQQPGQSLTLIATANQGSEATYESGFVIDKFPISRPNLTFSTLTVSNMSPEDSSIYLCSVEKTGTEAFFGQGTRLTVV.

On this clonotype: An end of the junction differs from the germline gene, which may be a read error. V usage is TRBV19 and J usage is TRBJ2-1; 13 bases are shared with TRBD2. The CDR3 length is 17 residues. Germline V gene data show CDR1 as LNHDA and CDR2 as SQIVND (reference sequence). The CDR3 DNA reads as TGTGCCAGTAGTATAGAACTAGCGGGAGGGCCGGGTAATGAGCAGCTCTTC. Translation gives CASSIELAGGPGNEQLF.

The V gene is TRBV6-1, the J gene TRBJ2-1; 10 nucleotides match TRBD2. The CDR3 covers 17 residues. Germline V gives CDR1 MNHNS, CDR2 SASEGT. The V gene end was trimmed by 1 base and the J gene end by 5 bases; junction bases not matched to a gene: 8. CDR3 residues: CASSEEATSGKNNEQFF. The CDR3 DNA reads as TGTGCCAGCAGTGAAGAAGCTACTAGCGGGAAGAACAATGAGCAGTTCTTC.

The chain joins TRBV29-1 to TRBJ2-1; no reliable D call. Germline assignment: CDR1 SQVTM and CDR2 ANQGSEA. Trimming cost V 7 bases and J 4 bases, with 14 bases left between them. This CDR3 comprises 13 residues. In DNA, the CDR3 is TGCAGCGACCGGACGGCCGCTTACAATGAGCAGTTCTTC. It yields the protein CSDRTAAYNEQFF.

The rearrangement uses TRBV11-2 and TRBJ1-1; D possibly corresponds to TRBD1 (5 bases). This CDR3 region has 15 residues. In germline, CDR1 is SGHAT, CDR2 FQNNGV. The V end lost 1 base, the J end lost 0 bases, and 9 bases lay between the germline ends. The CDR3 is CASSLAGGMNTEAFF. CDR3 nucleotide sequence: TGTGCCAGCAGCTTAGCGGGGGGGATGAACACTGAAGCTTTCTTT.